Detailed here is one T cell receptor beta chain. The entry originates in a study of blood T cell repertoires in COVID-19. In Seattle, patients joined the study during active infection and were tracked longitudinally. Trimming left V 2 bases short and J 1 base short, with 4 bases between. The germline gives CDR1 SQVTM, CDR2 ANQGSEA. The CDR3 runs 12 residues. Only in-frame clones appear in the TCRdb table, and some are missing; sequencing was by immunoSEQ multiplex PCR. The table has some 170,000 clones, 90% to 95% seen once. This TCR was sampled from a woman aged 60-75 years with COVID-19, enrolled during active disease. The material sequenced was peripheral blood. The V gene is TRBV29-1, the J gene TRBJ2-3; unclear D gene. CDR3 in DNA: TGCAGCGTTGAAACGGGCACAGATACGCAGTATTTT. Translated, it gives CSVETGTDTQYF.